Included here is one TCR beta chain sequence, with context. Its specificity is not known. The sampling schedule covered blood at baseline, cycle 4 day 1, and cycle 7 day 1. This record belongs to a study of OX40 agonist ivuxolimab in advanced cancers. About the research overall: Ivuxolimab, an agonistic anti-OX40 (CD134) antibody, was given to patients.

Clones were sequenced by immunoSEQ multiplex PCR, and TCRdb holds only the in-frame ones, with some missing. The sample lists 15,000 to 20,000 clones; about 87% were seen once. Study results and limitations: CD4+ and CD8+ T cells in blood underwent clonal expansion by week 6 at 0.1 to 3.0 mg/kg.

The CDR3 loop spans 16 amino acids. J lost 9 bases, V lost 1 base, and 10 bases had no gene match. Germline loops: CDR1 LNHDA, CDR2 SQIVND (reference sequence). The sequencing used CD4+ or CD8+ T cells sorted from blood, collected in a trial of the OX40 agonist ivuxolimab. The gene calls are TRBV19 and TRBJ2-1; 9 bases are a match to TRBD2. The receptor was isolated from an adult with an advanced solid tumor such as melanoma, head and neck, liver or kidney cancer. CDR3 region: CASSIGLAATPGEQFF. CDR3 DNA sequence: TGTGCCAGTAGTATAGGACTAGCGGCCACCCCGGGTGAGCAGTTCTTC.